This paragraph covers one T cell receptor (beta chain) sequence. No antigen is known for it. Just one base apart from a much larger clone, this may be a read error. This sample is part of a study of blood T cells in healthy people across ages. Study conclusions and caveats: PBMCs left unsorted prevented a conclusive naive versus antigen-experienced comparison.

Ranging in age from about 6 to 95, the donors were healthy Caucasian individuals from Russia. Germline CDR1 reads LGHNA; CDR2 reads YNFKEQ. The length of the CDR3 is 16 residues. Then a second PCR, running about 6 to 12 cycles, was carried out with a sample-barcoded 5' primer and a J-beta primer mix. Each TCR beta cDNA got a 12-nucleotide random molecular identifier. TCRdb recomputed calls from the 5' RACE reads with MiXCR, one row per CDR3 protein. The sample lists fewer than 800,000 distinct CDR3 sequences; approximately 50% were seen once. The sample taken for sequencing was blood. The sequence derives from a woman aged 55-69 years in good health. The chain has TRBV4-2 and TRBJ1-4; D is ambiguous. This CDR3 is CASSQDFVQLNERLFF. The CDR3 region has the DNA TGTGCCAGCAGCCAAGATTTCGTGCAGTTAAATGAAAGACTGTTTTTT.